These 5 T cell receptor beta chains originate from one sample sequenced in a study of blood T cell repertoires in COVID-19. Some clones are missing from TCRdb's copy, which holds only in-frame ones; the method was immunoSEQ multiplex PCR. The sample records more than 130,000 clones, roughly 90% being singletons. Sequenced input: peripheral blood. Source of these receptors: a man between 50 and 59 years old with active or convalescent COVID-19.

The chain couples TRBV13 to TRBJ2-2, with 7 bases matching TRBD1. V was clipped by 5 bases and J by 1 base; unmatched bases: 4. Looked up from germline, CDR1 is PRHDT and CDR2 is FYEKMQ (reference sequence). This CDR3 has 15 residues. The CDR3 loop is CASSIRQGNTGELFF. DNA of the CDR3: TGTGCCAGCAGCATTCGACAGGGGAACACCGGGGAGCTGTTTTTT.

The gene calls are TRBV29-1 and TRBJ1-2, with D perhaps TRBD1 (5 bases). This CDR3 has 12 amino acids. V was clipped by 6 bases and J by 4 bases, with 12 bases between them. Looked up from germline, CDR1 is SQVTM and CDR2 is ANQGSEA. In nucleotides, the CDR3 is TGCAGCGTCGCCCAGGGCCCCTATGGCTACACCTTC. Its translation is CSVAQGPYGYTF.

The chain couples TRBV25-1 to TRBJ1-3; TRBD1 matches 8 bases. The V gene's germline CDR1 is MGHDK and CDR2 SYGVNS. The CDR3 loop spans 15 amino acids. Germline trimming cut 6 bases from V and 0 bases from J; bases unmatched to any gene: 4. CDR3 protein: CASRGTGGSGNTIYF. Here the CDR3 DNA reads TGTGCCAGCAGGGGGACAGGCGGCTCTGGAAACACCATATATTTT.

The genes are TRBV7-3 and TRBJ2-1; 9 nucleotides line up with TRBD2. Germline CDR1 reads SGHTA; CDR2 reads FQGTGA. With 2 bases clipped from V and 5 bases from J, the junction kept 4 bases outside the gene matches. This CDR3 has 15 residues. The CDR3 protein is CASSLVASGNNEQFF. Written as DNA, the CDR3 is TGTGCCAGCAGCTTAGTGGCTAGCGGGAACAATGAGCAGTTCTTC.

This chain connects TRBV7-8 to TRBJ1-4; possibly TRBD1 for D (6 bases). The CDR3 runs to 14 residues. CDR1 and CDR2 (germline): SGHVS, FQNEAQ. V was shortened by 4 bases and J by 2 bases, with 8 bases between the two germline ends. CDR3 residues: CASSWGPTNEKLFF. CDR3 DNA: TGTGCCAGCAGCTGGGGGCCTACTAATGAAAAACTGTTTTTT.